The T cell receptor beta chain described here comes from a study of blood T cell repertoires in COVID-19. Background on the study: The samples span acute and convalescent COVID-19 from the United States, Italy and Spain.

Authors' analysis steps: Estimation of nucleated cell counts was performed using reference gene primer amplification. Repertoires were generated with immunoSEQ multiplex PCR, while TCRdb's copy carries only in-frame clones and drops some. That table is the source of V, J and clone size, and D and trimming were worked out from the DNA. The profile covers around 240,000 clones, with about 80% appearing a single time and about 2% taken by the ten largest. Germline loops: CDR1 MGHRA, CDR2 YSYEKL. With 1 base clipped from V and 2 bases from J, the junction kept 4 bases outside the gene matches. The CDR3 loop spans 16 amino acids.

The sequence was obtained from a woman at least 80 years old with acute or convalescent COVID-19. V usage is TRBV4-1 and J usage is TRBJ2-3; 9 nucleotides match TRBD2. Material: peripheral blood. The CDR3 region is CASSQGLAGYTDTQYF. In DNA form, the CDR3 reads TGCGCCAGCAGCCAAGGGCTAGCGGGGTACACAGATACGCAGTATTTT.